A single T cell receptor beta chain is shown here with its context. The CDR3 is made up of 13 amino acids. The V end was cut by 0 bases, the J end by 0 bases, with 2 bases between. Germline CDR1 and CDR2: LGHNA and YNFKEQ. Generated by immunoSEQ multiplex PCR, the TCRdb table keeps only in-frame clones and is missing some. The sample carries around 150,000 clones, more than 75% recorded once. The data derive from a study of blood T cell repertoires in COVID-19. Material for sequencing was peripheral blood. This clonotype was obtained from a man in his fifties or sixties who had recovered from COVID-19. This rearrangement joins TRBV4-2 to TRBJ1-2; D gene ambiguous. The CDR3 spells CASSQDTNYGYTF. The CDR3 DNA is TGTGCCAGCAGCCAAGACACTAACTATGGCTACACCTTC.